This entry lists 8 T cell receptor beta chains sequenced from one sample in a study of type 1 and type 2 diabetes patients. The PCR template was genomic DNA. A primer set of 30 forward and 13 reverse primers amplified the CDR3. TCRdb reprocessed the multiplex PCR reads via MiXCR and lists one record per CDR3 protein. This table has 280,000 or so distinct CDR3 sequences, around 47% appearing once. Sequenced material: peripheral blood mononuclear cells (PBMCs). The receptor set was obtained from a man between 18 and 35 years old with type 2 diabetes.

This clonotype occurred once. Here the CDR3 reads CASSPAEGQETQYF. CDR3 DNA: TGTGCCAGCAGCCCGGCCGAGGGACAAGAGACCCAGTACTTC. The chain couples TRBV7-2 to TRBJ2-5, with D possibly being TRBD2 (5 bases). Germline lookup yields CDR1 SGHTA and CDR2 FQGNSA. There are 14 residues in the CDR3. V was pared by 5 bases and J by 2 bases, with 12 bases between. Drawing the rest from reference TRBV7-2 and TRBJ2-5, the complete variable domain is GAGVSQSPSNKVTEKGKDVELRCDPISGHTALYWYRQSLGQGLEFLIYFQGNSAPDKSGLPSDRFSAERTGGSVSTLTIQRTQQEDSAVYLCASSPAEGQETQYFGPGTRLLVL.

This clonotype was observed a few times. J is TRBJ2-7 and V is TRBV19, with TRBD1 as a possible D gene (5 bases). CDR1 and CDR2 (germline): LNHDA, SQIVND (reference sequence). The CDR3 is made up of 14 amino acids. The V end lost 1 base, the J end lost 0 bases, and 7 bases lay between the germline ends. The CDR3 sequence is CASSIADSSYEQYF. Written as DNA, the CDR3 is TGTGCCAGTAGTATAGCTGACAGCTCCTACGAGCAGTACTTC.

The rearrangement joins TRBV6-5 to TRBJ1-1, with D perhaps TRBD1 (6 bases). Trimming left V 8 bases short and J 4 bases short, with 14 bases between. The CDR3 extends over 13 amino acids. From germline, CDR1 is MNHEY and CDR2 SVGAGI. CDR3 DNA sequence: TGTGCCAGCTCAACAGGGAGTTTCACTGAAGCTTTCTTT. This gives the protein CASSTGSFTEAFF.

The V and J genes are TRBV6-5 and TRBJ2-1; D might be TRBD1 (6 bases). Per germline, CDR1 MNHEY and CDR2 SVGAGI. V lost 6 bases, J lost 0 bases, and 12 bases lay in between. The CDR3 totals 15 residues. CDR3 nucleotides: TGTGCCAGCAGCGTAACAGGGAGCTCCTACAATGAGCAGTTCTTC. The encoded protein is CASSVTGSSYNEQFF.

This rearrangement joins TRBV6-1 to TRBJ2-3; 7 bases map to TRBD1. After removal of 6 bases from V and 0 bases from J, the junction contained 9 bases not matched to a gene. CDR3 length: 16 residues. Looked up from germline, CDR1 is MNHNS and CDR2 is SASEGT. CDR3 amino acids: CASRPGQGESTDTQYF. CDR3 coding DNA: TGTGCCAGCAGGCCGGGGCAGGGGGAAAGCACAGATACGCAGTATTTT.

The sample holds a few counts of this clonotype. This rearrangement joins TRBV20-1 to TRBJ2-6; D gene ambiguous. V lost 0 bases, J lost 4 bases, and 4 bases lay in between. The CDR3 has 13 residues. Germline V gives CDR1 DFQATT, CDR2 SNEGSKA (reference sequence). CDR3 sequence reads: CSARELGANVLTF. The CDR3 nucleotides read TGCAGTGCTAGAGAGTTAGGGGCCAACGTCCTGACTTTC.

The chain uses TRBV10-1 and TRBJ2-7; TRBD1 matches at 8 bases. The CDR3 contains 13 residues. Germline assignment: CDR1 WNHNN and CDR2 SYGVQD (reference sequence). V shed 4 bases and J 6 bases; nucleotides not matched to a gene: 5. The CDR3, as DNA: TGCGCCAGCAGTGTGACAGGGGTCCCCGAGCAGTACTTC. It is translated as CASSVTGVPEQYF.

This clonotype was seen a handful of times. The chain combines TRBV9 with TRBJ2-5; 11 bases are a match to TRBD2. The CDR3 loop spans 15 amino acids. After removal of 2 bases from V and 5 bases from J, the junction contained 5 bases not matched to a gene. Germline CDR1 and CDR2: SGDLS and YYNGEE. This CDR3 reads CASSVTSGSLETQYF. CDR3 bases: TGTGCCAGCAGCGTTACTAGCGGGAGTTTGGAGACCCAGTACTTC.